The 31 T cell receptor beta chains below all came from one sample that was sequenced in a study of T cell clones after liver transplantation (dated by TCRdb to about 2019). The library relied on the immunoSEQ multiplex PCR assay. TCRdb holds this immuneACCESS table with in-frame rearrangements only. Some clones are missing; in checked studies, unresolved V genes explain under half, and the rest has no known cause. Within this sample are 80,000 or so clones, with about 82% of them counted one time only. The ten largest clones take up approximately 0.47% of the sample. Sample: CD4+ T cells from blood, taken 45 to 46 months after liver transplant. Every receptor here comes from a human patient who received a liver transplant. Some T cells may originate with the graft donor following a transplant.

The genes are TRBV2 and TRBJ2-1; 15 bases fit TRBD2. In germline, CDR1 is SNHLY, CDR2 FYNNEI. V dropped 4 bases and J dropped 9; count of bases not matched to a gene: 4. This CDR3 is built from 15 residues. The CDR3: CASSGTSGRGGEQFF. CDR3 nucleotides: TGTGCCAGCAGTGGGACTAGCGGGAGGGGTGGTGAGCAGTTCTTC.

DNA for the CDR3: TGCAGCGTTGGAACAGGGCCCCAAGAGACCCAGTACTTC. As protein: CSVGTGPQETQYF. This sequence joins TRBV29-1 and TRBJ2-5; a possible D gene is TRBD1 (6 bases). V dropped 4 bases and J dropped 1 base, with 10 bases sitting between them. CDR1 and CDR2 from the germline V gene are SQVTM and ANQGSEA. The CDR3 length is 13 residues.

This clone came up a few times. This CDR3 reads CASSETSRVKLFF. CDR3 DNA sequence: TGTGCCAGCAGTGAAACCTCTAGGGTAAAACTGTTTTTT. The genes are TRBV2 and TRBJ1-4; D is ambiguous. Germline V gene lookup returns CDR1 SNHLY and CDR2 FYNNEI. This CDR3 comprises 13 residues. Trimming removed 2 bases from V and 10 bases from J, with 11 bases in between.

The gene calls are TRBV7-3 and TRBJ2-1; D is uncertain. Germline-derived CDR1 and CDR2 are SGHTA and FQGTGA. Trimming left V 5 bases short and J 10 bases short, with 18 bases between. This CDR3 is 14 amino acids long. The CDR3 reads CASSPTPTYQEQFF. DNA of the CDR3: TGTGCCAGCAGCCCAACACCGACGTATCAAGAGCAGTTCTTC.

The chain combines TRBV5-1 with TRBJ2-1; TRBD2 matches at 11 bases. The length of the CDR3 is 17 residues. Germline assignment: CDR1 SGHRS and CDR2 YFSETQ. With 3 bases clipped from V and 3 bases from J, the junction kept 8 bases outside the gene matches. The CDR3 region has the DNA TGCGCCAGCAGCTCCGTTGGTGGGACTAGCGGCTACAATGAGCAGTTCTTC. Amino acid sequence: CASSSVGGTSGYNEQFF.

The V and J genes are TRBV30 and TRBJ1-2; 7 bases agree with TRBD1. Germline CDR1 is GTSNPN and CDR2 is SVGIG (reference sequence). The CDR3 spans 16 residues. The trim removed 2 bases at V and 1 base at J, leaving 10 bases unmatched. This CDR3 is CAWSIKDRRFNYGYTF. The DNA for the CDR3 is TGTGCCTGGAGTATAAAGGACAGGCGATTTAACTATGGCTACACCTTC. Variable domain in full (rest from reference TRBV30 and TRBJ1-2): SQTIHQWPATLVQPVGSPLSLECTVEGTSNPNLYWYRQAAGRGLQLLFYSVGIGQISSEVPQNLSASRPQDRQFILSSKKLLLSDSGFYLCAWSIKDRRFNYGYTFGSGTRLTVV.

The chain links TRBV2 to TRBJ2-7; 7 bases line up with TRBD2. Germline V gene lookup returns CDR1 SNHLY and CDR2 FYNNEI. This CDR3 contains 15 residues. V dropped 8 bases and J dropped 4; count of bases not matched to a gene: 14. The CDR3: CASSRAGTKAYEQYF. For the CDR3, the DNA is TGTGCCAGCTCAAGGGCCGGGACTAAGGCGTACGAGCAGTACTTC.

This clone was observed once. V gene TRBV15 combines with J gene TRBJ1-5; D possibly corresponds to TRBD1 (6 bases). From germline, CDR1 is LNHNV and CDR2 YYDKDF (reference sequence). The ends were cut back, 9 bases at V and 0 bases at J, with 15 bases in the middle. The CDR3 covers 15 residues. CDR3 nucleotides: TGTGCCACTTCCCTAGGGGGATTTAGCAATCAGCCCCAGCATTTT. As protein: CATSLGGFSNQPQHF. The whole variable domain, filled in from reference TRBV15 and TRBJ1-5, reads DAMVIQNPRYQVTQFGKPVTLSCSQTLNHNVMYWYQQKSSQAPKLLFHYYDKDFNNEADTPDNFQSRRPNTSFCFLDIRSPGLGDTAMYLCATSLGGFSNQPQHFGDGTRLSIL.

The CDR3 DNA is TGTGCCGCAGGGACTAGCGGATACAATGAGCAGTTCTTC. Translated, it gives CAAGTSGYNEQFF. The genes are TRBV6-4 and TRBJ2-1; TRBD2 agrees at 11 bases. The CDR3 totals 13 residues. Germline loops: CDR1 MRHNA, CDR2 SNTAGT. The V segment lost 11 bases and the J segment 4 bases; nucleotides outside the gene matches: 4.

This clone was observed a few times. The V gene is TRBV7-8, the J gene TRBJ1-2; possibly TRBD1 for D (5 bases). V lost 5 bases and J lost 6, with 19 bases in between. This CDR3 contains 15 residues. Germline V gives CDR1 SGHVS, CDR2 FQNEAQ. CDR3 coding DNA: TGTGCCAGCAGCCTTGATCGCGGGACCCAGGATGGCTACACCTTC. It codes for CASSLDRGTQDGYTF.

This sequence joins TRBV30 and TRBJ1-1; weak D call: TRBD1 (5 bases). V lost 7 bases and J lost 1, with 13 bases in between. Germline V lookup: CDR1 GTSNPN, CDR2 SVGIG (reference sequence). This CDR3 is 13 amino acids long. CDR3: CASQGHENTEAFF. CDR3 DNA sequence: TGTGCCTCTCAAGGACACGAGAACACTGAAGCTTTCTTT.

This chain links TRBV27 with TRBJ2-3, with 11 bases fitting TRBD2. Trimming cost V 2 bases and J 1 base; bases outside gene matches: 8. Germline CDR1 and CDR2: MNHEY and SMNVEV (reference sequence). CDR3 length: 18 amino acids. Here the CDR3 DNA reads TGTGCCAGCAGTTTACCCACTGTAGCGGGAGGGGGCACAGATACGCAGTATTTT. Translation: CASSLPTVAGGGTDTQYF.

The chain employs TRBV27 and TRBJ1-1; D not certain. This CDR3 has 13 amino acids. V gave up 0 bases and J gave up 10 bases, with 12 bases separating them. Per germline, CDR1 MNHEY and CDR2 SMNVEV (reference sequence). Here the CDR3 DNA reads TGTGCCAGCAGTTTATCCTACGACATGGGAGCTTTCTTT. It codes for CASSLSYDMGAFF.

This clone has more than one count but fewer than ten. The chain uses TRBV7-3 and TRBJ2-3, with D uncertain. V lost 5 bases, J lost 6 bases, and 12 bases lay in between. Looked up from germline, CDR1 is SGHTA and CDR2 is FQGTGA. This CDR3 spans 13 amino acids. The CDR3 here is CASSRYSRDTQYF. CDR3 in DNA: TGTGCCAGCAGCCGGTATAGTCGGGATACGCAGTATTTT. The whole variable domain, filled in from reference TRBV7-3 and TRBJ2-3, reads GAGVSQTPSNKVTEKGKYVELRCDPISGHTALYWYRQSLGQGPEFLIYFQGTGAADDSGLPNDRFFAVRPEGSVSTLKIQRTERGDSAVYLCASSRYSRDTQYFGPGTRLTVL.

The chain has TRBV5-1 and TRBJ2-3, with D hard to call. The germline V gene encodes CDR1 SGHRS and CDR2 YFSETQ. CDR3 size: 13 residues. V was clipped by 0 bases and J by 10 bases, with 12 bases between them. The DNA for the CDR3 is TGCGCCAGCAGCTTGGCGCCCCCGCAGGCGCAGTATTTT. It yields the protein CASSLAPPQAQYF.

V usage is TRBV28 and J usage is TRBJ1-3; D unresolved. The germline V gene encodes CDR1 MDHEN and CDR2 SYDVKM. Trimming took 0 bases from V and 0 from J, leaving 6 bases between them. This CDR3 contains 15 residues. CDR3 loop: CASSLWTNSGNTIYF. In nucleotides, the CDR3 is TGTGCCAGCAGTTTATGGACGAACTCTGGAAACACCATATATTTT.

The chain employs TRBV7-9 and TRBJ1-2; D not resolved. Germline V CDR1 and CDR2: SEHNR, FQNEAQ (reference sequence). The V and J ends lost 0 bases and 4 bases respectively, with 12 bases between them. CDR3 length equals 15 residues. CDR3 sequence reads: CASSLAGGGFYGYTF. The DNA for the CDR3 is TGTGCCAGCAGCTTAGCGGGTGGAGGCTTCTATGGCTACACCTTC. The whole variable domain, filled in from reference TRBV7-9 and TRBJ1-2, reads DTGVSQNPRHKITKRGQNVTFRCDPISEHNRLYWYRQTLGQGPEFLTYFQNEAQLEKSRLLSDRFSAERPKGSFSTLEIQRTEQGDSAMYLCASSLAGGGFYGYTFGSGTRLTVV.

The CDR3 region is CASTSQGNYGYTF. As DNA, the CDR3 is TGCGCCAGCACCTCACAGGGGAACTATGGCTACACCTTC. The chain is built from TRBV5-1 and TRBJ1-2, with TRBD1 identical over 7 bases. Trimming at V came to 6 bases and at J to 2 bases, leaving 4 bases not matched to a gene. The germline V gene encodes CDR1 SGHRS and CDR2 YFSETQ. The CDR3 contains 13 residues.

The genes are TRBV28 and TRBJ2-7, with 8 bases lining up with TRBD1. The CDR3 is 16 residues long. In germline, CDR1 is MDHEN, CDR2 SYDVKM. After removal of 4 bases from V and 1 base from J, the junction contained 9 bases not matched to a gene. The CDR3 region has the DNA TGTGCCAGCAGTTCCCCGGGGACAGGTGGTTCCTACGAGCAGTACTTC. Amino acids: CASSSPGTGGSYEQYF.

The rearrangement uses TRBV25-1 and TRBJ2-2; D could derive from TRBD1 or TRBD2 (6 bases each). Trimming cost V 3 bases and J 6 bases, with 17 bases left between them. The length of the CDR3 is 16 residues. Germline V gene sequence: CDR1 MGHDK, CDR2 SYGVNS. For the CDR3, the DNA is TGTGCCAGCAGTGATAAGTGGGGGGCCGTGGCCGGGGAGCTGTTTTTT. Amino acids: CASSDKWGAVAGELFF.

The chain employs TRBV19 and TRBJ2-4; 7 bases match TRBD1. This CDR3 has 14 amino acids. Germline CDR1 reads LNHDA; CDR2 reads SQIVND (reference sequence). The trim removed 4 bases at V and 7 bases at J, leaving 7 bases unmatched. For the CDR3, the DNA is TGTGCCAGTAGTAGACAGGGTCTGGGGAACATTCAGTACTTC. Translating gives CASSRQGLGNIQYF.

The chain joins TRBV6-5 to TRBJ1-4; 7 bases line up with TRBD1. V was clipped by 7 bases and J by 0 bases; unmatched bases: 5. The CDR3 has 15 residues. Germline V gene lookup returns CDR1 MNHEY and CDR2 SVGAGI. The CDR3 reads CASNLQGPTNEKLFF. CDR3 nucleotide sequence: TGTGCCAGCAACCTACAGGGGCCAACTAATGAAAAACTGTTTTTT.

This chain links TRBV4-3 with TRBJ1-2; tentative D call: TRBD1 (6 bases). The length of the CDR3 is 14 residues. V was clipped by 0 bases and J by 6 bases, with 11 bases between them. Germline-derived CDR1 and CDR2 are LGHNA and YSLEER. CDR3 in amino acids: CASSQDRPGDGYTF. The CDR3 DNA is TGCGCCAGCAGCCAAGATAGACCAGGGGATGGCTACACCTTC.

The rearrangement joins TRBV28 to TRBJ1-5; D remains unclear. Trimming took 1 base from V and 0 from J, leaving 10 bases between them. CDR1 MDHEN and CDR2 SYDVKM come from the germline V gene. This CDR3 comprises 16 residues. The CDR3 protein is CASSLLARLSNQPQHF. For the CDR3, the DNA is TGTGCCAGCAGTTTATTGGCCAGACTTAGCAATCAGCCCCAGCATTTT.

This chain connects TRBV28 to TRBJ1-1; D gene uncertain. Per the germline V gene, CDR1 is MDHEN and CDR2 is SYDVKM. CDR3 size: 15 residues. The V end was cut by 1 base, the J end by 0 bases, with 9 bases between. CDR3 amino acids: CASSLYQSMNTEAFF. CDR3 DNA: TGTGCCAGCAGTTTATATCAGAGCATGAACACTGAAGCTTTCTTT.

This chain joins TRBV7-2 and TRBJ2-3, with 15 nucleotides matching TRBD2. The V gene's germline CDR1 is SGHTA and CDR2 FQGNSA. The V gene end was trimmed by 5 bases and the J gene end by 3 bases; junction bases not matched to a gene: 12. The CDR3 has 19 residues. In DNA, the CDR3 is TGTGCCAGCAGCCCCCTTGGACTAGCGGGAGGGGGGAGAACAGATACGCAGTATTTT. It encodes CASSPLGLAGGGRTDTQYF. The full variable domain, in which reference TRBV7-2 and TRBJ2-3 provide the parts outside the CDR3, is GAGVSQSPSNKVTEKGKDVELRCDPISGHTALYWYRQSLGQGLEFLIYFQGNSAPDKSGLPSDRFSAERTGGSVSTLTIQRTQQEDSAVYLCASSPLGLAGGGRTDTQYFGPGTRLTVL.

This chain links TRBV28 with TRBJ2-2; D is possibly TRBD1 (5 bases). The CDR3 covers 14 residues. The ends were cut back, 2 bases at V and 4 bases at J, with 8 bases in the middle. Germline V CDR1 and CDR2: MDHEN, SYDVKM. This chain's CDR3 is CASSLGGATGELFF. In DNA form, the CDR3 reads TGTGCCAGCAGTTTAGGTGGGGCCACCGGGGAGCTGTTTTTT.

The V and J genes are TRBV5-5 and TRBJ1-2; D gene unclear. This CDR3 is 14 amino acids long. From germline, CDR1 is SGHKS and CDR2 YYEKEE (reference sequence). Trimming shortened V by 1 base and J by 8 bases, and 15 bases separated the two germline ends. The CDR3 DNA reads TGTGCCAGCAGCTTGCACAGCACACCCATCGGCTACACCTTC. It specifies CASSLHSTPIGYTF. The full variable domain, with the rest looked up from reference TRBV5-5 and TRBJ1-2, is DAGVTQSPTHLIKTRGQQVTLRCSPISGHKSVSWYQQVLGQGPQFIFQYYEKEERGRGNFPDRFSARQFPNYSSELNVNALLLGDSALYLCASSLHSTPIGYTFGSGTRLTVV.

The J gene is TRBJ1-2, the V gene TRBV25-1, with 8 bases aligning to TRBD1. The CDR3 covers 12 residues. V lost 4 bases and J lost 8; bases outside the gene matches: 3. CDR1 and CDR2 (germline): MGHDK, SYGVNS. DNA for the CDR3: TGTGCCAGCAGTGCTACAGGGGGAGGCTACACCTTC. Translation: CASSATGGGYTF.

This clone came up once. This chain uses TRBV2 with TRBJ2-6; perhaps D is TRBD1 or TRBD2 (5 bases each). This CDR3 is 17 amino acids long. Between the trimmed V and J ends, which lost 11 bases and 0 bases, there was a span of 20 bases. Germline CDR1 reads SNHLY; CDR2 reads FYNNEI. CDR3 DNA: TGTGCCGCAGGACGGGGAACAGGCCTCTCTGGGGCCAACGTCCTGACTTTC. It encodes CAAGRGTGLSGANVLTF. The variable domain in full, completed from reference TRBV2 and TRBJ2-6, reads EPEVTQTPSHQVTQMGQEVILRCVPISNHLYFYWYRQILGQKVEFLVSFYNNEISEKSEIFDDQFSVERPDGSNFTLKIRSTKLEDSAMYFCAAGRGTGLSGANVLTFGAGSRLTVL.

This chain joins TRBV7-2 and TRBJ1-2; maybe TRBD1 (5 bases). The V gene lost 3 bases and the J gene lost 8 bases, with 13 bases spanning the gap. Germline V gene sequence: CDR1 SGHTA, CDR2 FQGNSA. The CDR3 runs 13 residues. CDR3 loop: CASSFTGTSGYTF. CDR3 nucleotides: TGTGCCAGCAGCTTTACCGGGACGTCAGGCTACACCTTC.